This T cell receptor beta chain emerged from a study of T cell responses to AZD1222 COVID-19 vaccine. Study-level findings and limits: After two AZD1222 doses, spike-specific TCR breadth and depth rose versus day 0.

As for this clone: Its antigen is not identified. Other DNA sequences in this specimen translate into the identical CDR3.

Sequencing used immunoSEQ multiplex PCR; TCRdb keeps in-frame clones, though not all of them. The repertoire includes about 91,000 clones, around nine tenths of them detected once, and roughly 21% sits in the top ten. Germline CDR1 and CDR2: SGDLS and YYNGEE. The V gene end was trimmed by 0 bases and the J gene end by 5 bases; junction bases not matched to a gene: 3. The length of the CDR3 is 14 residues. The sample consisted of peripheral blood, taken on day 0 of AZD1222 vaccination. The source of this sequence is an adult in good health. V is TRBV9 and J is TRBJ1-1, with TRBD1 matching over 8 bases. The chain's CDR3 is CASSVGTGGTEAFF. In DNA form, the CDR3 reads TGTGCCAGCAGCGTAGGCACAGGGGGAACTGAAGCTTTCTTT.